The 17 T cell receptor beta chains below were found in one sample sequenced in a study of OX40 agonist ivuxolimab in advanced cancers. Clones were read by immunoSEQ multiplex PCR, and TCRdb kept only the in-frame ones, dropping some. The table lists 75,000 to 90,000 clones, about 89% of them singletons. The sequences come from CD4+ or CD8+ T cells sorted from blood, collected in a trial of the OX40 agonist ivuxolimab. Receptor source: an adult with an advanced solid tumor such as melanoma, head and neck, liver or kidney cancer.

The rearrangement uses TRBV27 and TRBJ2-2; D could derive from TRBD1 or TRBD2 (6 bases each). The CDR3 sequence is 15 residues long. Trimming stripped 6 bases from V and 2 bases from J, with 13 bases between. Germline lookup yields CDR1 MNHEY and CDR2 SMNVEV (reference sequence). The CDR3 nucleotides are TGTGCCAGCAGCTATGGGGGGCGCAACACCGGGGAGCTGTTTTTT. It yields the protein CASSYGGRNTGELFF.

The gene calls are TRBV7-9 and TRBJ2-1; 7 bases line up with TRBD2. CDR1 SEHNR and CDR2 FQNEAQ come from the germline V gene (reference sequence). J was trimmed by 6 bases and V by 2 bases; bases with no gene match: 4. The CDR3 runs 14 residues. CDR3 bases: TGTGCCAGCAGCTTACTAGCGGTATCCAATGAGCAGTTCTTC. Encoded protein: CASSLLAVSNEQFF. The full variable domain, in which reference TRBV7-9 and TRBJ2-1 provide the parts outside the CDR3, is DTGVSQNPRHKITKRGQNVTFRCDPISEHNRLYWYRQTLGQGPEFLTYFQNEAQLEKSRLLSDRFSAERPKGSFSTLEIQRTEQGDSAMYLCASSLLAVSNEQFFGPGTRLTVL.

This clone was seen a few times. The V gene is TRBV6-5, the J gene TRBJ2-7, with D perhaps being TRBD1 or TRBD2 (5 bases each). Looked up from germline, CDR1 is MNHEY and CDR2 is SVGAGI. This CDR3 spans 13 amino acids. Trimming shortened V by 6 bases and J by 4 bases, and 13 bases separated the two germline ends. The CDR3 loop is CASSRDARYEQYF. As DNA, the CDR3 is TGTGCCAGCAGCCGGGACGCGCGGTACGAGCAGTACTTC.

The V and J genes are TRBV5-6 and TRBJ2-1, with 15 nucleotides matching TRBD2. The J segment lost 4 bases and the V segment lost 3 bases, leaving 8 bases of the junction unmatched. The CDR3 runs to 18 residues. From germline, CDR1 is SGHDT and CDR2 YYEEEE. The CDR3 DNA follows: TGTGCCAGCAGCTCCTTAGGACTAGCGGGAGGGACTTACAATGAGCAGTTCTTC. This translates into CASSSLGLAGGTYNEQFF.

This clone appeared a few times. The genes are TRBV2 and TRBJ1-5; 7 bases are a match to TRBD1. This CDR3 has 14 residues. V shed 1 base and J 9 bases; nucleotides not matched to a gene: 6. CDR1 is SNHLY, CDR2 FYNNEI, per germline. The CDR3 DNA is TGTGCCAGCAGTGAAGAGGGGGCTGGTGGGCCCCAGCATTTT. Translation: CASSEEGAGGPQHF.

The rearrangement uses TRBV18 and TRBJ2-5, with no clear D. Germline CDR1 is KGHSH and CDR2 is LQKENI. Trimming pared 3 bases from V and 2 bases from J, leaving 7 bases between. This CDR3 is built from 13 residues. CDR3 residues: CASSPMRQETQYF. The CDR3 DNA sequence: TGTGCCAGCTCACCCATGCGACAAGAGACCCAGTACTTC.

The V call is TRBV6-5, the J call TRBJ1-2; 11 positions agree with TRBD1. The CDR3 contains 15 residues. The junction had 10 bases not matched to a gene; V was cut back by 10 bases and J by 3 bases. The V gene's germline CDR1 is MNHEY and CDR2 SVGAGI. CDR3 in amino acids: CAISPGTGGDYGYTF. Here the CDR3 DNA reads TGTGCCATATCCCCAGGGACAGGGGGGGACTATGGCTACACCTTC.

The rearrangement joins TRBV28 to TRBJ1-1; TRBD1 agrees at 7 bases. Trimming at V came to 3 bases and at J to 4 bases, leaving 20 bases not matched to a gene. CDR3 length: 19 amino acids. Germline V CDR1 and CDR2: MDHEN, SYDVKM. CDR3 nucleotide sequence: TGTGCCAGCAGTTTCATCGGACACATACGAGGGGGCGATAGCACTGAAGCTTTCTTT. This codes for CASSFIGHIRGGDSTEAFF.

The rearrangement links TRBV7-9 to TRBJ2-7, with TRBD1 matching over 7 bases. The V segment lost 6 bases and the J segment 2 bases; nucleotides outside the gene matches: 7. The CDR3 has 14 amino acids. The germline V gene encodes CDR1 SEHNR and CDR2 FQNEAQ (reference sequence). The CDR3 is CASSFAGTAYEQYF. The CDR3 DNA follows: TGTGCCAGCAGTTTTGCCGGGACAGCCTACGAGCAGTACTTC.

The gene calls are TRBV7-2 and TRBJ1-1; 8 bases are a match to TRBD1. Unmatched junction bases numbered 10, after V lost 5 bases and J lost 2 bases. The CDR3 is made up of 16 amino acids. CDR1 and CDR2 (germline): SGHTA, FQGNSA. CDR3 DNA: TGTGCCAGCAGCCCCAGAACCGGGACAGGAAACACTGAAGCTTTCTTT. Translating gives CASSPRTGTGNTEAFF.

The V gene is TRBV10-3, the J gene TRBJ2-2; 8 bases match TRBD1. The trim removed 0 bases at V and 6 bases at J, leaving 9 bases unmatched. The CDR3 contains 17 residues. Germline values: CDR1 ENHRY, CDR2 SYGVKD. The CDR3, as DNA: TGTGCCATCAGTGAGTCCGAGGGACAGGAGGGGGCCGGGGAGCTGTTTTTT. This codes for CAISESEGQEGAGELFF.

As regards this clone: In the same sample, other DNA sequences code for this CDR3. This chain links TRBV20-1 with TRBJ1-2; D perhaps matches TRBD1 (5 bases). The CDR3 totals 10 residues. Germline lookup yields CDR1 DFQATT and CDR2 SNEGSKA (reference sequence). With 5 bases removed from V and 8 bases from J, the gap between germline ends came to 9 bases. The CDR3 DNA reads as TGCAGTGCTGGGGACTGGGGCTACACCTTC. This translates into CSAGDWGYTF.

The rearrangement uses TRBV6-1 and TRBJ2-1; D remains unclear. CDR3 length: 13 residues. The V end was cut by 7 bases, the J end by 8 bases, with 15 bases between. CDR1 and CDR2 from the germline V gene are MNHNS and SASEGT. The CDR3 loop is CASKVRASYEQFF. Here the CDR3 DNA reads TGTGCCAGCAAGGTTCGGGCGTCCTATGAGCAGTTCTTC.

This clone has a handful of counts. The chain links TRBV9 to TRBJ1-2; 7 bases are shared with TRBD1. CDR1 is SGDLS and CDR2 is YYNGEE in the germline V gene. Losses at the gene ends were 3 bases for V and 6 bases for J; bases not matched to a gene: 2. The CDR3 extends over 12 amino acids. The CDR3: CASSAGGNGYTF. The CDR3 bases are TGTGCCAGCAGCGCAGGGGGAAATGGCTACACCTTC.

This clone was seen only once. The chain recombines TRBV15 with TRBJ1-2, with D hard to call. Germline-derived CDR1 and CDR2 are LNHNV and YYDKDF (reference sequence). Trimming removed 0 bases from V and 4 bases from J, with 12 bases in between. The length of the CDR3 is 15 residues. This chain's CDR3 is CATSRDLNSPYGYTF. The CDR3 nucleotides are TGTGCCACCAGCAGAGATCTGAACAGTCCCTATGGCTACACCTTC.

V usage is TRBV6-1 and J usage is TRBJ1-5, with D perhaps TRBD1 (5 bases). There are 15 residues in the CDR3. From germline, CDR1 is MNHNS and CDR2 SASEGT. V lost 5 bases and J lost 1, with 12 bases in between. The DNA for the CDR3 is TGTGCCAGCAGTCCCACCGGGACCAGCAATCAGCCCCAGCATTTT. Its protein product is CASSPTGTSNQPQHF.

The V call is TRBV19, the J call TRBJ2-7, with D tentatively TRBD2 (6 bases). Trimming took off 10 bases at V and 3 bases at J, with 16 bases between the two ends. CDR3 length: 13 residues. Germline V CDR1 and CDR2: LNHDA, SQIVND (reference sequence). CDR3: CATAGPQHYEQYF. CDR3 DNA sequence: TGTGCCACCGCGGGACCGCAACACTACGAGCAGTACTTC.